This entry lists 10 T cell receptor beta chains sequenced from one sample in a study of OX40 agonist ivuxolimab in advanced cancers. The receptor library was made with the immunoSEQ multiplex PCR assay. TCRdb stores this immuneACCESS table with in-frame sequences only. Part of the clones is absent; in the studies checked, under half of the shortfall reflects unresolved V genes, and no reason is known for the rest. Recorded for this sample are about 96,000 clones; 90% of them occurred a single time. Clones ranked in the top ten supply 1.5% to 2% of the sample. The sample consisted of CD4+ or CD8+ T cells sorted from blood, taken in a trial of the OX40 agonist ivuxolimab. These receptors were taken from an adult with an advanced solid tumor such as melanoma, head and neck, liver or kidney cancer.

The V gene is TRBV29-1, the J gene TRBJ2-5, with D possibly being TRBD1 (6 bases). The CDR3 covers 13 residues. V was trimmed by 3 bases and J by 1 base, leaving 9 bases between them. In germline, CDR1 is SQVTM, CDR2 ANQGSEA. In DNA, the CDR3 is TGCAGCGTTGACAGGGGCTTCCAAGAGACCCAGTACTTC. This sequence encodes CSVDRGFQETQYF.

The V gene is TRBV11-2, the J gene TRBJ2-2; D perhaps matches TRBD1 (5 bases). Germline-derived CDR1 and CDR2 are SGHAT and FQNNGV. This CDR3 is built from 15 residues. V shed 3 bases and J shed 2 bases, with 10 bases lying between them. In nucleotides, the CDR3 is TGTGCCAGCAGCTTTAGGGGCCTAAACACCGGGGAGCTGTTTTTT. Translated: CASSFRGLNTGELFF.

This clone showed up just a few times. The chain employs TRBV4-3 and TRBJ2-1; TRBD2 aligns across 7 bases. With 0 bases clipped from V and 7 bases from J, the junction kept 15 bases outside the gene matches. The CDR3 contains 18 residues. Germline loops: CDR1 LGHNA, CDR2 YSLEER. As DNA, the CDR3 is TGCGCCAGCAGCCAAGATGGGTCTGGGGGAGGGCCCGGGAATGAGCAGTTCTTC. Residues: CASSQDGSGGGPGNEQFF.

The chain employs TRBV5-1 and TRBJ2-5; tentatively, D is TRBD2 (6 bases). CDR1 and CDR2 from the germline V gene are SGHRS and YFSETQ. Trimming took 0 bases from V and 1 from J, leaving 10 bases between them. The CDR3 covers 15 residues. The CDR3 protein is CASSLGGGTQETQYF. In DNA form, the CDR3 reads TGCGCCAGCAGCTTGGGGGGCGGGACCCAAGAGACCCAGTACTTC.

The genes are TRBV5-6 and TRBJ1-2; D is possibly TRBD1 (5 bases). Germline V CDR1 and CDR2: SGHDT, YYEEEE. This CDR3 has 17 residues. The V and J ends lost 4 bases and 0 bases respectively, with 19 bases between them. CDR3 sequence reads: CASSVFTGGGANYGYTF. The CDR3 DNA sequence: TGTGCCAGCAGCGTCTTCACCGGGGGGGGAGCTAACTATGGCTACACCTTC.

This clone was observed a handful of times. J is TRBJ1-1 and V is TRBV30; D is uncertain. Germline V gene sequence: CDR1 GTSNPN, CDR2 SVGIG (reference sequence). CDR3 size: 16 residues. V lost 1 base and J lost 4, with 19 bases in between. This CDR3 reads CAWSEGGWPKSTEAFF. The CDR3 coding sequence is TGTGCCTGGAGTGAAGGTGGGTGGCCAAAGAGCACTGAAGCTTTCTTT.

The chain links TRBV5-6 to TRBJ2-7; D may be TRBD1 (6 bases). CDR1 is SGHDT and CDR2 is YYEEEE in the germline V gene. CDR3 size: 17 residues. V gave up 4 bases and J gave up 4 bases, with 24 bases separating them. CDR3 in amino acids: CASSLVPINRVGYEQYF. CDR3 in DNA: TGTGCCAGCAGCCTTGTCCCCATTAACAGGGTGGGGTACGAGCAGTACTTC. Combining the CDR3 with reference TRBV5-6 and TRBJ2-7 gives the whole variable domain DAGVTQSPTHLIKTRGQQVTLRCSPKSGHDTVSWYQQALGQGPQFIFQYYEEEERQRGNFPDRFSGHQFPNYSSELNVNALLLGDSALYLCASSLVPINRVGYEQYFGPGTRLTVT.

This clone was detected once. The chain combines TRBV19 with TRBJ2-5; D is possibly TRBD2 (5 bases). CDR1 and CDR2 (germline): LNHDA, SQIVND (reference sequence). The CDR3 is 14 amino acids. Trimming stripped 4 bases from V and 5 bases from J, with 14 bases between. DNA for the CDR3: TGTGCCAGTAGTACCCGCGACACGGGGGAGACCCAGTACTTC. Translated, it gives CASSTRDTGETQYF.

The chain links TRBV5-1 to TRBJ2-2; D is possibly TRBD2 (6 bases). There are 18 residues in the CDR3. CDR1 and CDR2 (germline): SGHRS, YFSETQ. Trimming removed 1 base at V and 1 base at J, with 17 bases between. CDR3 bases: TGCGCCAGCAGCTTGAGAACTCCGGGACTTATGAACACCGGGGAGCTGTTTTTT. Its translation is CASSLRTPGLMNTGELFF.

With regard to this clone: At one boundary the junction diverges from the germline segment, which might be a read error. The gene calls are TRBV28 and TRBJ2-2; 10 positions match TRBD2. The CDR3 runs to 16 residues. Germline V gene sequence: CDR1 MDHEN, CDR2 SYDVKM. As DNA, the CDR3 is TGTGCCAGCAGACTAGCGGGAAGGGCGAAAACCGGGGAGCTGTTTTTT. This sequence encodes CASRLAGRAKTGELFF. The full variable domain, with the rest looked up from reference TRBV28 and TRBJ2-2, is DVKVTQSSRYLVKRTGEKVFLECVQDMDHENMFWYRQDPGLGLRLIYFSYDVKMKEKGDIPEGYSVSREKKERFSLILESASTNQTSMYLCASRLAGRAKTGELFFGEGSRLTVL.